The T cell receptor beta chain described here comes from a study of T cells in Graves' hyperthyroidism and ophthalmopathy. As concerns this clonotype: Its antigen is not identified.

Study-wide results and limits: Researchers found most expanded thyroid clonotypes above 0.001 in blood as well. Ophthalmopathy stood apart from stable hyperthyroidism in a 13 V-J model. Ophthalmopathy prediction by the model preceded onset by a median roughly 6 months.

Patients were excluded for uncontrolled infection, other autoimmune disease, pregnancy or lactation. There were TCR beta CDR3 regions amplified from RNA transcripts. A set of HTBI primers served as the primers for a first-round RT-PCR of the TCR CDR3. TCRdb re-called the multiplex PCR reads with MiXCR, one entry per CDR3 protein. The table lists about 660,000 distinct CDR3 sequences, nearly 45% of them singletons. Germline CDR1 reads SGHRS; CDR2 reads YFSETQ. The CDR3 runs 14 residues. Trimming cost V 4 bases and J 3 bases; bases outside gene matches: 6. The sample comprised peripheral blood or thyroid tissue (not recorded which). V gene TRBV5-1 combines with J gene TRBJ2-5; TRBD1 agrees at 7 bases. The TCR was taken from an adult man with Graves' disease, either hyperthyroidism or ophthalmopathy (not recorded which). CDR3 amino acids: CASSIGTAEETQYF. The CDR3 region has the DNA TGCGCCAGCAGCATTGGGACAGCCGAAGAGACCCAGTACTTC.